The 8 T cell receptor beta chains listed next were all sequenced from one sample in a study of OX40 agonist ivuxolimab in advanced cancers. Libraries were prepared by immunoSEQ multiplex PCR; TCRdb keeps only in-frame clonotypes and omits some of them. The sample shows some 67,000 clones, roughly 87% of them seen only once. Sample: CD4+ or CD8+ T cells sorted from blood, taken in a trial of the OX40 agonist ivuxolimab. The source is an adult with an advanced solid tumor such as melanoma, head and neck, liver or kidney cancer.

The chain recombines TRBV6-1 with TRBJ1-5, with TRBD1 matching over 9 bases. This CDR3 is built from 15 residues. In germline, CDR1 is MNHNS, CDR2 SASEGT. J lost 1 base, V lost 7 bases, and 5 bases had no gene match. Here the CDR3 DNA reads TGTGCCAGCATGGACAGGGGCGGGAGCAATCAGCCCCAGCATTTT. This sequence encodes CASMDRGGSNQPQHF.

V is TRBV5-8 and J is TRBJ2-3, with a weak D call TRBD2 (6 bases). CDR1 is SGHTS and CDR2 is YDEGEE in the germline V gene. Deletions cut 2 bases from V and 1 base from J, with 11 bases between. The CDR3 covers 15 residues. The CDR3 protein is CASSFAGRGTDTQYF. The DNA of the CDR3 is TGTGCCAGCAGCTTTGCGGGACGGGGCACAGATACGCAGTATTTT.

This clone was seen only once. The V and J genes are TRBV10-3 and TRBJ2-1; TRBD1 is a possible D gene (6 bases). This CDR3 is built from 15 residues. V gave up 0 bases and J gave up 0 bases, with 6 bases separating them. Germline V gene sequence: CDR1 ENHRY, CDR2 SYGVKD. The CDR3 nucleotides are TGTGCCATCAGTGAGTCAGGGGGCTCCTACAATGAGCAGTTCTTC. Protein sequence: CAISESGGSYNEQFF.

The rearrangement links TRBV9 to TRBJ2-7; D is unclear. Trimming pared 2 bases from V and 0 bases from J, leaving 9 bases between. The CDR3 runs to 14 residues. CDR1 is SGDLS and CDR2 is YYNGEE in the germline V gene. DNA of the CDR3: TGTGCCAGCAGCGTGCACGAAAGCTCCTACGAGCAGTACTTC. This codes for CASSVHESSYEQYF.

The chain has TRBV27 and TRBJ2-7, with D unclear. V was cut by 2 bases and J by 2 bases, with 22 bases left in between. CDR1 is MNHEY and CDR2 is SMNVEV in the germline V gene (reference sequence). The CDR3 totals 18 residues. The DNA for the CDR3 is TGTGCCAGCAGTTTACCCCGCCCGTACGAATTTCTTACCTACGAGCAGTACGTC. Protein product: CASSLPRPYEFLTYEQYV.

The chain is built from TRBV21-1 and TRBJ2-5; TRBD2 is taken as the D call from the table, unchecked against the DNA. TRBV21-1 is deemed a pseudogene. CDR3 length: 18 amino acids. The chain's CDR3 is CASSNQEGLVSPCRTQYF. The DNA of the CDR3 is TGTGCCAGCAGCAACCAGGAGGGACTAGTTTCCCCTTGTAGGACCCAGTACTTC.

The chain's CDR3 is CASTYRDKRSPLHF. The CDR3 DNA reads as TGTGCCAGCACCTACCGGGACAAAAGGTCACCCCTCCACTTT. This chain connects TRBV27 to TRBJ1-6; maybe TRBD1 (6 bases). The CDR3 covers 14 residues. Germline loops: CDR1 MNHEY, CDR2 SMNVEV (reference sequence). The V gene lost 7 bases and the J gene lost 10 bases, with 17 bases spanning the gap.

The chain uses TRBV28 and TRBJ2-2; D unresolved. The CDR3 extends over 14 amino acids. Germline V lookup: CDR1 MDHEN, CDR2 SYDVKM. Trimming removed 6 bases from V and 4 bases from J, with 12 bases in between. This chain's CDR3 is CASRATLGTGELFF. CDR3 DNA: TGTGCCAGCAGAGCTACGCTAGGCACCGGGGAGCTGTTTTTT.